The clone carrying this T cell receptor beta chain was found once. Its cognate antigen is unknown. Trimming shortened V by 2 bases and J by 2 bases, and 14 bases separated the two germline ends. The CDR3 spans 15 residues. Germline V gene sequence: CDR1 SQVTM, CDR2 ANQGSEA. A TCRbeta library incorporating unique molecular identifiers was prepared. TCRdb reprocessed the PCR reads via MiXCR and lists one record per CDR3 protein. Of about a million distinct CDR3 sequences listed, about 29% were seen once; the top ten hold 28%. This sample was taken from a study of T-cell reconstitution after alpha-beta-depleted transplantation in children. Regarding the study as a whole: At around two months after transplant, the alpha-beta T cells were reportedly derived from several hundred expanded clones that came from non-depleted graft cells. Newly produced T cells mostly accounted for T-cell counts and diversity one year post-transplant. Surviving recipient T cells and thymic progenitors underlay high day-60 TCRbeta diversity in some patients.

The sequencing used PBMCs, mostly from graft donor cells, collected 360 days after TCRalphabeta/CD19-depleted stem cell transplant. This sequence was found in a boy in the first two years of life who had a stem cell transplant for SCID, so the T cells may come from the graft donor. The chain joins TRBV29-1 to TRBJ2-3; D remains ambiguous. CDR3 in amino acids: CSVEMDRTPTDTQYF. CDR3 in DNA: TGCAGCGTTGAAATGGACCGAACCCCCACAGATACGCAGTATTTT.